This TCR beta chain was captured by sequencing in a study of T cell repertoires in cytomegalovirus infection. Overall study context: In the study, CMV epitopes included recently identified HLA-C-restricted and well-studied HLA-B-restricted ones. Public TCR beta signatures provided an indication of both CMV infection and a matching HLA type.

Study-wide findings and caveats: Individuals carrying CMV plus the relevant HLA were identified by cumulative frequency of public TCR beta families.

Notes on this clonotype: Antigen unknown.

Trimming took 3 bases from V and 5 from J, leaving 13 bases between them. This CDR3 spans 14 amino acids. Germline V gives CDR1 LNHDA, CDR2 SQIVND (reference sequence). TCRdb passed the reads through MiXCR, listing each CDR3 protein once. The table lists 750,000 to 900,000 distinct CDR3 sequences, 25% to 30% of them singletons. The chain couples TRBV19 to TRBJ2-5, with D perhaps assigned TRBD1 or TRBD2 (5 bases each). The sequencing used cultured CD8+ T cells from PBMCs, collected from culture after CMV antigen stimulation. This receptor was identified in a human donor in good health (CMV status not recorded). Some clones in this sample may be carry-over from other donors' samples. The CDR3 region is CASSIEGSDETQYF. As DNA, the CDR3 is TGTGCCAGTAGTATCGAGGGGAGCGATGAGACCCAGTACTTC.